Here is one T cell receptor (beta chain) with its context. The data derive from a study of graft-versus-host responses after intestinal transplantation. Germline V gene sequence: CDR1 SEHNR, CDR2 FQNEAQ (reference sequence). After removal of 1 base from V and 1 base from J, the junction contained 2 bases not matched to a gene. The CDR3 is made up of 15 amino acids. Profiling relied on immunoSEQ multiplex PCR, and the TCRdb table lists in-frame clones only, not all of them. The table shows some 9,900 clones, with approximately 92% occurring only once. The sequences come from PBMCs, collected approximately 40 days after intestinal transplantation. This clonotype originated in a human patient who received an intestinal transplant, so some T cells may come from the graft donor. The chain joins TRBV7-9 to TRBJ1-2; 8 bases line up with TRBD1. CDR3 sequence reads: CASSLGRGLNYGYTF. CDR3 coding DNA: TGTGCCAGCAGCTTAGGCAGGGGGCTTAACTATGGCTACACCTTC.